The 30 T cell receptor beta chains reported below all come from one sample, sequenced in a study of blood T cell repertoires in COVID-19 (TCRdb year 2020). Library creation used the immunoSEQ multiplex PCR assay. As stored in TCRdb, this immuneACCESS dataset retains in-frame rearrangements with V and J assigned. A fraction of the clones does not appear; measured against another copy, unresolved V genes explain less than half of the discrepancy, and the remainder lacks a known reason. The sample yields 98,000 or so clones; approximately 80% were counted once. 2.5% to 3.5% of the sample lies in the top ten. The sample was peripheral blood. The receptors originated from an elderly woman with active or convalescent COVID-19.

V usage is TRBV5-6 and J usage is TRBJ1-4; D is undetermined. Trimming shortened V by 1 base and J by 4 bases, and 8 bases separated the two germline ends. CDR3 length equals 14 residues. Germline CDR1 SGHDT, CDR2 YYEEEE. The CDR3 nucleotides are TGTGCCAGCAGCTTGAGTCAGATTAATGAAAAACTGTTTTTT. This sequence encodes CASSLSQINEKLFF.

The chain joins TRBV3-1 (or the pseudogene TRBV3-2) to TRBJ1-6, with a tentative D call TRBD1 (6 bases). V lost 1 base, J lost 8 bases, and 9 bases lay in between. Per the germline V gene, CDR1 is LGHDT and CDR2 is YNNKEL (reference sequence). This CDR3 spans 14 amino acids. The CDR3 sequence is CASSQAQGHSPLHF. The CDR3 bases are TGTGCCAGCAGCCAAGCACAGGGCCATTCACCCCTCCACTTT.

The V and J genes are TRBV6-2 or TRBV6-3 and TRBJ1-5; a weak D match, TRBD1 (6 bases). Germline CDR1 is MNHEY and CDR2 is SVGEGT. The V end lost 3 bases, the J end lost 4 bases, and 16 bases lay between the germline ends. This CDR3 is 16 amino acids long. Here the CDR3 DNA reads TGTGCCAGCAGTTATGGGTTGGGGGCCTTGAATCAGCCCCAGCATTTT. This translates into CASSYGLGALNQPQHF.

This clone was recorded a few times. The V and J genes are TRBV5-6 and TRBJ1-5; D not certain. CDR3 size: 13 residues. Germline loops: CDR1 SGHDT, CDR2 YYEEEE. Trimming removed 3 bases at V and 7 bases at J, with 11 bases between. CDR3 bases: TGTGCCAGCAGCTCCGACATTGACCAGCCCCAGCATTTT. It codes for CASSSDIDQPQHF.

The chain recombines TRBV25-1 with TRBJ1-4; D unresolved. This CDR3 is 14 amino acids long. Trimming cost V 5 bases and J 7 bases, with 14 bases left between them. Germline V gene data show CDR1 as MGHDK and CDR2 as SYGVNS. The CDR3, as DNA: TGTGCCAGCAGTTGGGCCCGGGGAAGTGAAAAACTGTTTTTT. Translation gives CASSWARGSEKLFF.

This rearrangement joins TRBV6-6 to TRBJ1-2, with TRBD1 matching 10 bases. CDR3 size: 14 residues. Germline V lookup: CDR1 MNHNY, CDR2 SVGAGI (reference sequence). Trimming took 2 bases from V and 4 from J; bases not matched to a gene: 1. CDR3 sequence (DNA): TGTGCCAGCAGTTACCGGGACAGGGGCTATGGCTACACCTTC. Protein product: CASSYRDRGYGYTF.

The chain employs TRBV3-1 (or the pseudogene TRBV3-2) and TRBJ1-5; 8 nucleotides match TRBD1. This CDR3 spans 14 amino acids. The ends lost 4 bases at V and 5 bases at J; junction bases unmatched: 4. Looked up from germline, CDR1 is LGHDT and CDR2 is YNNKEL (reference sequence). This CDR3 reads CASSLTGVDQPQHF. CDR3 nucleotide sequence: TGTGCCAGCAGCCTGACAGGGGTCGATCAGCCCCAGCATTTT.

The chain has TRBV27 and TRBJ1-5; D call uncertain. Germline V gives CDR1 MNHEY, CDR2 SMNVEV (reference sequence). The V end lost 5 bases, the J end lost 6 bases, and 11 bases lay between the germline ends. This CDR3 has 13 amino acids. In DNA form, the CDR3 reads TGTGCCAGCAGTCCCAGACTGAGTCAGCCCCAGCATTTT. The encoded protein is CASSPRLSQPQHF.

Only a few counts were recorded for this clone. The V gene is TRBV3-1 (or the pseudogene TRBV3-2), the J gene TRBJ2-3; TRBD2 agrees at 10 bases. V dropped 1 base and J dropped 4; count of bases not matched to a gene: 5. Germline CDR1 reads LGHDT; CDR2 reads YNNKEL (reference sequence). The CDR3 covers 16 residues. The CDR3, as DNA: TGTGCCAGCAGCCAAGTTCGAAGCGGGGGGGCAGATACGCAGTATTTT. As protein: CASSQVRSGGADTQYF.

The J gene is TRBJ2-1, the V gene TRBV3-1 (or the pseudogene TRBV3-2); 11 nucleotides match TRBD2. Germline-derived CDR1 and CDR2 are LGHDT and YNNKEL (reference sequence). J lost 0 bases, V lost 4 bases, and 8 bases had no gene match. The CDR3 extends over 18 amino acids. The CDR3 DNA is TGTGCCAGCAGCCTTGGGACTAGCGGAGCGGGCTCCTACAATGAGCAGTTCTTC. It yields the protein CASSLGTSGAGSYNEQFF.

The genes are TRBV27 and TRBJ2-7, with 8 bases fitting TRBD1. Germline trimming cut 6 bases from V and 1 base from J; bases unmatched to any gene: 5. Per the germline V gene, CDR1 is MNHEY and CDR2 is SMNVEV (reference sequence). CDR3 length equals 14 residues. The CDR3 spells CASSGQGSSYEQYF. CDR3 nucleotides: TGTGCCAGCAGCGGACAGGGTAGTTCCTACGAGCAGTACTTC.

The V call is TRBV4-3, the J call TRBJ2-1; 7 nucleotides agree with TRBD2. In germline, CDR1 is LGHNA, CDR2 YSLEER. The CDR3 runs to 17 residues. The ends lost 0 bases at V and 2 bases at J; junction bases unmatched: 7. The CDR3 DNA is TGCGCCAGCAGCCAAGACCGTAGCGGGTCAACCTACAATGAGCAGTTCTTC. Translation: CASSQDRSGSTYNEQFF.

This clone came up once. The chain carries TRBV5-1 and TRBJ1-3; TRBD1 agrees at 12 bases. The germline V gene has CDR1 SGHRS and CDR2 YFSETQ. Losses at the gene ends were 2 bases for V and 5 bases for J; bases not matched to a gene: 11. The CDR3 loop spans 18 amino acids. CDR3: CASSLGPGTGGVRNTIYF. CDR3 coding DNA: TGCGCCAGCAGCTTAGGCCCCGGGACAGGGGGCGTAAGAAACACCATATATTTT.

CDR3 nucleotides: TGCGCCAGCAGCCCAGGACAGGCAACTAATGAAAAACTGTTTTTT. Protein: CASSPGQATNEKLFF. This chain joins TRBV5-1 and TRBJ1-4, with TRBD1 identical over 7 bases. J gave up 0 bases and V 4 bases, and 3 bases lay outside the gene matches. The CDR3 runs to 15 residues. Looked up from germline, CDR1 is SGHRS and CDR2 is YFSETQ.

V gene TRBV28 combines with J gene TRBJ2-7; D may be TRBD2 (6 bases). This CDR3 comprises 13 residues. V gave up 6 bases and J gave up 1 base, with 10 bases separating them. CDR1 MDHEN and CDR2 SYDVKM come from the germline V gene. CDR3 DNA sequence: TGTGCCAGCAGCTGGGGGGAATCCTACGAGCAGTACTTC. Its translation: CASSWGESYEQYF.

The J gene is TRBJ1-1, the V gene TRBV3-1 (or the pseudogene TRBV3-2); D remains ambiguous. V gave up 1 base and J gave up 6 bases, with 9 bases separating them. This CDR3 region has 13 residues. The V gene's germline CDR1 is LGHDT and CDR2 YNNKEL (reference sequence). In nucleotides, the CDR3 is TGTGCCAGCAGCCAAGTGTTTTCGGCTGAAGCTTTCTTT. Translated, it gives CASSQVFSAEAFF.

This clone is categorized as medium-sized. This sequence joins TRBV2 and TRBJ2-7, with 7 bases aligning to TRBD1. CDR1 SNHLY and CDR2 FYNNEI come from the germline V gene. The CDR3 is 13 residues long. With 10 bases clipped from V and 0 bases from J, the junction kept 6 bases outside the gene matches. The CDR3 sequence is CAITGQNSYEQYF. For the CDR3, the DNA is TGTGCCATTACGGGACAGAACTCCTACGAGCAGTACTTC.

The chain uses TRBV29-1 and TRBJ2-1; D unclear. In germline, CDR1 is SQVTM, CDR2 ANQGSEA. The CDR3 sequence is 12 residues long. The V end was cut by 0 bases, the J end by 12 bases, with 12 bases between. For the CDR3, the DNA is TGCAGCGTTGAAGACGTTGCGTTACGGCAGTTCTTC. Its translation is CSVEDVALRQFF.

V is TRBV5-4 and J is TRBJ1-2; 12 positions match TRBD1. Germline V gene data show CDR1 as SGHNT and CDR2 as YYREEE (reference sequence). This CDR3 comprises 15 residues. V was pared by 4 bases and J by 3 bases, with 4 bases of the junction left unmatched. The CDR3 here is CASSPGTGGDYGYTF. CDR3 nucleotide sequence: TGTGCCAGCAGCCCCGGGACAGGGGGCGACTATGGCTACACCTTC.

This chain uses TRBV5-4 with TRBJ2-1; D gene unclear. V was shortened by 2 bases and J by 0 bases, with 6 bases between the two germline ends. Germline lookup yields CDR1 SGHNT and CDR2 YYREEE (reference sequence). CDR3 length: 14 amino acids. The CDR3 spells CASSFPSSYNEQFF. The CDR3 DNA follows: TGTGCCAGCAGCTTTCCGAGCTCCTACAATGAGCAGTTCTTC.

For the CDR3, the DNA is TGCGCCAGCAGCTTGGCCGAACAGGTCACAGATACGCAGTATTTT. The encoded protein is CASSLAEQVTDTQYF. This chain joins TRBV5-1 and TRBJ2-3; TRBD1 might be the D (5 bases). Trimming left V 0 bases short and J 2 bases short, with 10 bases between. CDR3 length: 15 residues. Germline CDR1 reads SGHRS; CDR2 reads YFSETQ.

About this clone itself: Other nucleotide sequences in the sample specify the same CDR3. The chain recombines TRBV2 with TRBJ1-1; TRBD1 aligns across 7 bases. This CDR3 contains 13 residues. Germline CDR1 SNHLY, CDR2 FYNNEI. V shed 6 bases, J shed 1 base, and the junction held 2 bases outside the gene matches. The CDR3 reads CASRRDRNTEAFF. CDR3 coding DNA: TGTGCCAGCAGACGGGACAGGAACACTGAAGCTTTCTTT.

The chain combines TRBV28 with TRBJ1-1, with D possibly matching TRBD1 (5 bases). This CDR3 contains 16 residues. Germline CDR1 MDHEN, CDR2 SYDVKM. The V gene lost 5 bases and the J gene lost 2 bases, with 18 bases spanning the gap. The CDR3 loop is CASSPGAAGYNTEAFF. The CDR3 DNA follows: TGTGCCAGCAGTCCAGGTGCGGCAGGGTACAACACTGAAGCTTTCTTT.

The CDR3 bases are TGTGCCAGCAGCGTAGGTGGTCTAGCGGGAGGGCCCTCCGGGGAGCTGTTTTTT. Residues: CASSVGGLAGGPSGELFF. The V and J genes are TRBV9 and TRBJ2-2; the match to TRBD2 covers 12 bases. Germline CDR1 reads SGDLS; CDR2 reads YYNGEE. The ends lost 0 bases at V and 6 bases at J; junction bases unmatched: 9. The CDR3 sequence is 18 residues long.

This clone has just one count. The chain uses TRBV19 and TRBJ1-1; tentative D call: TRBD1 (5 bases). From germline, CDR1 is LNHDA and CDR2 SQIVND (reference sequence). The ends were cut back, 3 bases at V and 3 bases at J, with 14 bases in the middle. The CDR3 length is 15 residues. CDR3 sequence (DNA): TGTGCCAGTAGTATCGACGACAGACGGTACACTGAAGCTTTCTTT. Translated, it gives CASSIDDRRYTEAFF.

J is TRBJ1-5 and V is TRBV2, with D possibly matching TRBD1 (5 bases). Trimming took 6 bases from V and 0 from J, leaving 12 bases between them. CDR3 size: 15 residues. Germline CDR1 reads SNHLY; CDR2 reads FYNNEI. For the CDR3, the DNA is TGTGCCAGCAGCAGGGAACCTTATAGCAATCAGCCCCAGCATTTT. Residues: CASSREPYSNQPQHF.

J is TRBJ2-3 and V is TRBV5-1; 8 bases map to TRBD1. Germline V gene lookup returns CDR1 SGHRS and CDR2 YFSETQ. V lost 7 bases, J lost 2 bases, and 9 bases stayed unmatched. The CDR3 has 15 residues. CDR3 bases: TGCGCCAGCCAACCCAGGGGGCTTATCACAGATACGCAGTATTTT. This sequence encodes CASQPRGLITDTQYF.

The rearrangement joins TRBV28 to TRBJ1-1, with D possibly TRBD1 on 5 matching bases. The CDR3 runs to 15 residues. V lost 1 base and J 0 bases, leaving 9 bases between the germline ends. The V gene's germline CDR1 is MDHEN and CDR2 SYDVKM. The CDR3 protein is CASSLFRALNTEAFF. CDR3 nucleotide sequence: TGTGCCAGCAGTTTATTCAGGGCCCTGAACACTGAAGCTTTCTTT.

The V gene is TRBV6-4, the J gene TRBJ1-1; D is unresolved. Germline V gives CDR1 MRHNA, CDR2 SNTAGT. This CDR3 has 13 amino acids. Deletions cut 5 bases from V and 1 base from J, with 8 bases between. This CDR3 is CASSLGRNTEAFF. For the CDR3, the DNA is TGTGCCAGCAGTCTCGGGAGGAACACTGAAGCTTTCTTT.

This clone came up many times. The chain employs TRBV5-1 and TRBJ1-1; D remains ambiguous. The length of the CDR3 is 11 residues. Germline V gene sequence: CDR1 SGHRS, CDR2 YFSETQ. The V end lost 4 bases, the J end lost 2 bases, and 3 bases lay between the germline ends. The CDR3 loop reads CASSINTEAFF. The CDR3 coding sequence is TGCGCCAGCAGCATAAACACTGAAGCTTTCTTT.